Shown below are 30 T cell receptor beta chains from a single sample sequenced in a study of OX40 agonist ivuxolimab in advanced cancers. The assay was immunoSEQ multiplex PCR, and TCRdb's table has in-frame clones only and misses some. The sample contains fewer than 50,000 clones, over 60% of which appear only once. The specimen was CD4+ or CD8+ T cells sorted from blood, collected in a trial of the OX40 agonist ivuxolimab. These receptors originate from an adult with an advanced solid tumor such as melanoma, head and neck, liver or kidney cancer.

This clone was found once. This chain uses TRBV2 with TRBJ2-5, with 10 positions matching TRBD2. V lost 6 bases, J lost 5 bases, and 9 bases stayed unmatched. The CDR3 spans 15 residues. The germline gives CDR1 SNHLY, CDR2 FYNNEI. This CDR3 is CASRPELAGQETQYF. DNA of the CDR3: TGTGCCAGCAGACCCGAACTAGCGGGGCAGGAGACCCAGTACTTC.

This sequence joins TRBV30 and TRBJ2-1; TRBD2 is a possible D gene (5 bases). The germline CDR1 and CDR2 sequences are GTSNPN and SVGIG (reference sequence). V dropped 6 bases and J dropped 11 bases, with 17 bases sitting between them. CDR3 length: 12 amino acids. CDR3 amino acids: CACRTPQGKQFF. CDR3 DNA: TGTGCCTGCAGGACTCCGCAAGGGAAGCAGTTCTTC.

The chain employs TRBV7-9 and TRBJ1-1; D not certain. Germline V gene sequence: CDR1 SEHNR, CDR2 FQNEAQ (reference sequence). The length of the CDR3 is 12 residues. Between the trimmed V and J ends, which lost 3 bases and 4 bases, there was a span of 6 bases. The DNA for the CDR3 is TGTGCCAGCAGCTTCCGACCCACTGAAGCTTTCTTT. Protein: CASSFRPTEAFF.

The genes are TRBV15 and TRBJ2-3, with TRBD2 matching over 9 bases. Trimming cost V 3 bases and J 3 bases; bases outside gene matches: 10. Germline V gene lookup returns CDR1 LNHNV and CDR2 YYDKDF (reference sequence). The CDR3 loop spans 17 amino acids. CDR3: CATSSIVGAGGTDTQYF. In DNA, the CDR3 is TGTGCCACCAGCAGTATTGTTGGAGCGGGAGGAACAGATACGCAGTATTTT.

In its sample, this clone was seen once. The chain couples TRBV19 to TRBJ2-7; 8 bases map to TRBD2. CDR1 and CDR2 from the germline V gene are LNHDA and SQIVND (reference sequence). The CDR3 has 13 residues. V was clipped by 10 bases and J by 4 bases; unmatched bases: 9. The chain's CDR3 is CATAAGGLYEQYF. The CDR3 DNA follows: TGTGCCACCGCCGCGGGGGGACTTTACGAGCAGTACTTC.

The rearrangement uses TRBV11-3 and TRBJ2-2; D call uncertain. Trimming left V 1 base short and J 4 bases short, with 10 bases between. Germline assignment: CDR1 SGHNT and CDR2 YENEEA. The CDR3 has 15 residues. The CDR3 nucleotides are TGTGCCAGCAGCTTAGGGGCTTCGGCCACCGGGGAGCTGTTTTTT. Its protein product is CASSLGASATGELFF.

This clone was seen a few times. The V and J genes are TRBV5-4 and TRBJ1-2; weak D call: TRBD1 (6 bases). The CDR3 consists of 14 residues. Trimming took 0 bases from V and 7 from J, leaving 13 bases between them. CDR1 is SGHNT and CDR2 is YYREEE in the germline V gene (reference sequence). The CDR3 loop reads CASSLAQGQSGYTF. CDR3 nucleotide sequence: TGTGCCAGCAGCTTGGCCCAGGGGCAGAGTGGCTACACCTTC.

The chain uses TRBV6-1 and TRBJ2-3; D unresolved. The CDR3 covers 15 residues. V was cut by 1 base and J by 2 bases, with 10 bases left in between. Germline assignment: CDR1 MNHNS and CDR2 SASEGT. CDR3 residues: CASSEGGRATDTQYF. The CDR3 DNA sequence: TGTGCCAGCAGTGAAGGTGGTCGGGCCACAGATACGCAGTATTTT.

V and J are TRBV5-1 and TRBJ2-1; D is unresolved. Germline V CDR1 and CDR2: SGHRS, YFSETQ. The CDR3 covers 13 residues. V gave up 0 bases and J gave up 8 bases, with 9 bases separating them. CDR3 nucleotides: TGCGCCAGCAGCTTGGGGACCGCCCATGAGCAGTTCTTC. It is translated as CASSLGTAHEQFF.

The CDR3 spells CASSQGGGANTGELFF. The CDR3 DNA is TGCGCCAGCAGCCAAGGCGGGGGGGCGAACACCGGGGAGCTGTTTTTT. V usage is TRBV4-1 and J usage is TRBJ2-2, with 9 bases identical to TRBD2. The CDR3 is made up of 16 amino acids. Trimming removed 1 base from V and 0 bases from J; junction bases left unmatched: 0. CDR1 and CDR2 from the germline V gene are MGHRA and YSYEKL.

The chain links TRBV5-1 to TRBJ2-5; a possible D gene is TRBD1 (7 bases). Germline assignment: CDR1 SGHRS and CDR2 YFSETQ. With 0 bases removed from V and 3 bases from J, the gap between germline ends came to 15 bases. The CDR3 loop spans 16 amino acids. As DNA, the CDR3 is TGCGCCAGCAGCTTGGTTGGAGGGGGCACCAAAGAGACCCAGTACTTC. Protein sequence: CASSLVGGGTKETQYF.

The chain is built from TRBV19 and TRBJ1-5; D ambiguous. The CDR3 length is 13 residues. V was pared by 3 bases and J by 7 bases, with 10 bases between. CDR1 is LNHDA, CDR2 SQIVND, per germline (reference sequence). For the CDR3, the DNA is TGTGCCAGTAGTATCGGCAGACTCCAGCCCCAGCATTTT. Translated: CASSIGRLQPQHF.

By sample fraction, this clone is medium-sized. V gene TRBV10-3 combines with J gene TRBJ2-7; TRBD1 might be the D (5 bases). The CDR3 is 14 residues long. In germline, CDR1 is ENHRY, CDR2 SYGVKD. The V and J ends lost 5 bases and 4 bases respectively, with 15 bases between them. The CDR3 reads CAISREGALYEQYF. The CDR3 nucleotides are TGTGCCATCAGTCGAGAAGGGGCTTTATACGAGCAGTACTTC.

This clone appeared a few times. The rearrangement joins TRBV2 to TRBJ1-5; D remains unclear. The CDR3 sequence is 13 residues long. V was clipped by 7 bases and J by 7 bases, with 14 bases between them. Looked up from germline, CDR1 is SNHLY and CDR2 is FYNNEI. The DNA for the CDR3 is TGTGCCAGCAACGGGTTGGCTGGACAGCCCCAGCATTTT. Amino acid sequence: CASNGLAGQPQHF.

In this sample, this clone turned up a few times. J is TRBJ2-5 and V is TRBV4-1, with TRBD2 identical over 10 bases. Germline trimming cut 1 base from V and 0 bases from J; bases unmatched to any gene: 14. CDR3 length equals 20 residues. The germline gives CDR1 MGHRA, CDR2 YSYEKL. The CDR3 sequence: CASSQGTSLAGVVNQETQYF. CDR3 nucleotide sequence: TGCGCCAGCAGCCAAGGAACCTCCCTAGCGGGAGTAGTGAACCAAGAGACCCAGTACTTC.

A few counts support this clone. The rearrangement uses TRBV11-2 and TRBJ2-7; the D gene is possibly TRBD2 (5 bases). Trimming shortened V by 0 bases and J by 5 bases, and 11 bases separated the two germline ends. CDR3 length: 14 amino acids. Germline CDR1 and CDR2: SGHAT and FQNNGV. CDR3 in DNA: TGTGCCAGCAGCTTAGATCCGGGGTCCCACGAGCAGTACTTC. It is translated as CASSLDPGSHEQYF.

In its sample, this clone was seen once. This CDR3 reads CAWKKGNEQFF. The CDR3 nucleotides read TGTGCCTGGAAAAAAGGTAATGAGCAGTTCTTC. The chain employs TRBV30 and TRBJ2-1; no clear D gene. The CDR3 consists of 11 residues. V was trimmed by 4 bases and J by 7 bases, leaving 8 bases between them. The germline V gene encodes CDR1 GTSNPN and CDR2 SVGIG (reference sequence).

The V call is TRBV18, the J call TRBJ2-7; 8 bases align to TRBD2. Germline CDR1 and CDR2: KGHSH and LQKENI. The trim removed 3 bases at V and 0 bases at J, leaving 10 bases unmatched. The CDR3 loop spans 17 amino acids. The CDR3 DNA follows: TGTGCCAGCTCACCCCTCTCTCCCGGGACTAGCTCCTACGAGCAGTACTTC. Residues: CASSPLSPGTSSYEQYF.

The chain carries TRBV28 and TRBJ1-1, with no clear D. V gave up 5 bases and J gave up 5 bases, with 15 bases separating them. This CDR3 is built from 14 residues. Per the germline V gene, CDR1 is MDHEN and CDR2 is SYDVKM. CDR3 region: CASSPTRVRTEAFF. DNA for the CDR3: TGTGCCAGCAGTCCCACCCGGGTTAGGACTGAAGCTTTCTTT.

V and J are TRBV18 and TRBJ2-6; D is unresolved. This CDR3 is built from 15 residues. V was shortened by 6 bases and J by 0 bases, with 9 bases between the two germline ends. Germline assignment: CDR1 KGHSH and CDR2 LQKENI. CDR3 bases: TGTGCCAGCTCCTTAGGCCCCTCTGGGGCCAACGTCCTGACTTTC. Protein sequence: CASSLGPSGANVLTF. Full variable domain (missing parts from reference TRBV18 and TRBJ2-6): NAGVMQNPRHLVRRRGQEARLRCSPMKGHSHVYWYRQLPEEGLKFMVYLQKENIIDESGMPKERFSAEFPKEGPSILRIQQVVRGDSAAYFCASSLGPSGANVLTFGAGSRLTVL.

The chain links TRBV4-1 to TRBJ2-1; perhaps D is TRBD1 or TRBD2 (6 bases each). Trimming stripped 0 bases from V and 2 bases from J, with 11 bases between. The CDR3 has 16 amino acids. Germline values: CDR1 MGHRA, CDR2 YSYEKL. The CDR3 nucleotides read TGCGCCAGCAGCCAAGAGGGGGGCCGAGCCTACAATGAGCAGTTCTTC. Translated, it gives CASSQEGGRAYNEQFF.

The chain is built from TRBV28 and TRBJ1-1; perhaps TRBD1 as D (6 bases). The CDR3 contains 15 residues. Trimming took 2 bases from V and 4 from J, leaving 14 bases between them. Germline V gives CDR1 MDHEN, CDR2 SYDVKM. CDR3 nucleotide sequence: TGTGCCAGCAGTTTAATCAGTAAGGGGGGCACTGAAGCTTTCTTT. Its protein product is CASSLISKGGTEAFF.

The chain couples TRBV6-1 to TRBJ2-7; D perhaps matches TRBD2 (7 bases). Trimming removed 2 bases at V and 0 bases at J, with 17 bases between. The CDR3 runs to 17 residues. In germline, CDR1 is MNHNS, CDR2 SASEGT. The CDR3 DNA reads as TGTGCCAGCAGTGAACTCGCCTGGGAGGGGGACTCCTACGAGCAGTACTTC. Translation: CASSELAWEGDSYEQYF.

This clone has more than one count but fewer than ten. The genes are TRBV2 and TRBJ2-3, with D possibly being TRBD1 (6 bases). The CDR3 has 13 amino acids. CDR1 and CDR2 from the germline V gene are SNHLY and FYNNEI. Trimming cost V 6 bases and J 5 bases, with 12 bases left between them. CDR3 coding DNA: TGTGCCAGCAGGTGGGGGCCAAGAGATACGCAGTATTTT. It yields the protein CASRWGPRDTQYF.

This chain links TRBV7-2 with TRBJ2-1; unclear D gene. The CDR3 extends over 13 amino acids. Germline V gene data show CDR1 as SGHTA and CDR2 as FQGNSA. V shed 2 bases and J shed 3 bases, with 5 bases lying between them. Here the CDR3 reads CASSLTLYNEQFF. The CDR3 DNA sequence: TGTGCCAGCAGCTTAACCCTCTACAATGAGCAGTTCTTC. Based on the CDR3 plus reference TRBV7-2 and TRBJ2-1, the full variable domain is GAGVSQSPSNKVTEKGKDVELRCDPISGHTALYWYRQSLGQGLEFLIYFQGNSAPDKSGLPSDRFSAERTGGSVSTLTIQRTQQEDSAVYLCASSLTLYNEQFFGPGTRLTVL.

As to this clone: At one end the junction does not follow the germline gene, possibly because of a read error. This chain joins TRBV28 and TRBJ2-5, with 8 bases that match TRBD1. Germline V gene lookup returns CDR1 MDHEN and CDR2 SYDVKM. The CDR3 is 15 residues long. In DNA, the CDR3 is TGTGCCAGCAGTTTAACAGGGGGTGGCCAAGGGACCCAGTACTTC. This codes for CASSLTGGGQGTQYF.

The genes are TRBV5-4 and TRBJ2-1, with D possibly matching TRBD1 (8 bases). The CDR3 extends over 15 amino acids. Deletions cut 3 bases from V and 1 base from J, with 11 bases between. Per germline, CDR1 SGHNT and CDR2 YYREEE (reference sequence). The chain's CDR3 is CASSYRGGSYNEQFF. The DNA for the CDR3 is TGTGCCAGCAGCTACAGGGGGGGATCCTACAATGAGCAGTTCTTC. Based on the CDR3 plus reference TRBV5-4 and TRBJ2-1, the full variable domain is ETGVTQSPTHLIKTRGQQVTLRCSSQSGHNTVSWYQQALGQGPQFIFQYYREEENGRGNFPPRFSGLQFPNYSSELNVNALELDDSALYLCASSYRGGSYNEQFFGPGTRLTVL.

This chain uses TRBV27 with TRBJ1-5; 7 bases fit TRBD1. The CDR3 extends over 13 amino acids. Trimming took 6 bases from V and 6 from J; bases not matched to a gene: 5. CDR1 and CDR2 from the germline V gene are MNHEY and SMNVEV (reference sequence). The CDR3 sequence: CASSRQGRQPQHF. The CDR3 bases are TGTGCCAGCAGCCGACAGGGACGTCAGCCCCAGCATTTT.

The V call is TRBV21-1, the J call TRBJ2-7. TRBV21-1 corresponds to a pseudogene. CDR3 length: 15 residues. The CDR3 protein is CASSNSVVGRPEQYF. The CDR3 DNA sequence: TGTGCCAGCAGCAACTCCGTCGTGGGTCGTCCCGAGCAGTACTTC.

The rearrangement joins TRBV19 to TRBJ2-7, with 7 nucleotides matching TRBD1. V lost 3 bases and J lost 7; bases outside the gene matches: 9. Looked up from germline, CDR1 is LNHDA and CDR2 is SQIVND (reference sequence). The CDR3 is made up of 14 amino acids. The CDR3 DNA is TGTGCCAGTAGTATGGACAGGCACAAAGGGGAGCAGTACTTC. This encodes CASSMDRHKGEQYF.